The T cell receptor beta chain described here comes from a study of T cell responses to AZD1222 COVID-19 vaccine (dated by TCRdb to about 2021). About the investigation overall: AZD1222 recipients whose second dose came at about 4 weeks and those whose second dose came at about 12 weeks were combined into one group, since spike-specific TCR depth and breadth did not differ between the two schedules. A total of just over 230 trial participants underwent TCR sequencing, of whom 207 had received two doses of AZD1222 and around 25 had received two doses of the MenACWY control vaccine. Trial participants were enrolled by age into 18-55, 56-69 and 70-plus year subgroups, with roughly 160, 29 and 62 TCR-sequenced participants respectively.

The time point label here, explained by the study, means: baseline before first vaccination. The vaccinee samples were drawn from two UK trials, COV001 and COV002, one of which was a single-blind randomized controlled phase 2/3 trial testing AZD1222 (ChAdOx1 nCoV-19) in healthy adults. For TCRbeta chain sequencing, PBMC samples were collected from trial participants at day 0 and at day 28 after the second dose. A word on this clone: Its specific antigen is unknown. No much larger clone exists at a distance of one base, and base qualities are not known.

The CDR3 regions of human TCRbeta chains were analyzed by immunosequencing. As for how the authors treated the data: Repertoire TCRs were matched against a reference library of SARS-CoV-2-specific TCRs generated with the MIRA antigen-specificity platform. Breadth was defined as the fraction of unique TCRs that were SARS-CoV-2-associated. Depth was defined as the fraction of total T cells that were SARS-CoV-2-associated. Each spike-specific TCR was assigned to its reactive spike region and to a CD4 or CD8 class using the MIRA data. Log10-transformed breadth and depth values were compared by one-way ANOVA with Sidak's multiple comparisons tests. TCRdb limited this immuneACCESS table to in-frame rearrangements with V and J called. A share of clones is missing; checked studies link under half to unresolved V genes, and the rest is unexplained. The V and J calls and clone size come from that table; D and trimming were worked out from the DNA. The sample table shows about 100,000 clones, and roughly 88% are seen once. Roughly 2.8% of the sample is in the top ten clones.

CDR1 and CDR2 were assigned from the germline V gene as MGHRA and YSYEKL. The junction carries 15 bases between V and J, which are trimmed by 3 bases and 7 bases respectively. Reading from cysteine to phenylalanine, the CDR3 counts 15 amino acids. This entry keeps only the CDR3 DNA: 45 bases, framed from base 1. Study-level results and caveats: In the small 56-69-year group, the increase in depth fell short of significance, most likely because of low power. The whole spike protein was spanned by vaccine-associated CD4 TCRs, and dominant responses were seen in regions 160-218 and 743-854. Epitopes outside the regions mutated in the B.1.351 and B.1.1.7 variants were reportedly recognized by nearly half of the unique spike-specific TCRs. Only five to seven AZD1222 recipients were SARS-CoV-2 seropositive at baseline, limiting conclusions about previously exposed vaccinees. Participants were mostly white British and included more females than males, and it was suggested by the authors that clonal diversity may have been underestimated. A significant rise in spike-specific TCR breadth and depth was observed after two AZD1222 doses relative to day 0 and relative to MenACWY recipients. No day 14 peak-response samples were available, so repertoires were characterized only after the peak T cell response.

This clonotype was sampled from an adult in good health. Recombination connected TRBV4-1 to TRBJ2-2, with TRBD2 perhaps the D gene, on 6 matching bases. The sequences come from peripheral blood, collected on day 0 of AZD1222 vaccination. At the DNA level, the sequence is TGCGCCAGCAGCCAGGAGGGACTGACCATCGGGGAGCTGTTTTTT. It is translated as CASSQEGLTIGELFF.